This record looks at one T cell receptor beta chain sequence and its context. This entry comes from a study of blood T cell repertoires in COVID-19. Across the study: Sample material is recorded as cDNA or gDNA derived from T cells, B-cell-depleted T cells, or PBMCs.

Germline values: CDR1 SNHLY, CDR2 FYNNEI. Deletions cut 5 bases from V and 10 bases from J, with 6 bases between. CDR3 length: 10 residues. Sequencing was performed with immunoSEQ multiplex PCR; in TCRdb, only in-frame clones are kept and a portion is missing. The profile shows 250,000 to 350,000 clones, 75% to 90% of them singletons. The specimen was peripheral blood. The chain links TRBV2 to TRBJ2-1, with D unclear. The clonotype originates from a woman in her twenties or thirties with COVID-19, enrolled during active disease. The CDR3 sequence: CASSLNEQFF. The CDR3 DNA sequence: TGTGCCAGCAGTCTAAACGAGCAGTTCTTC.